This T cell receptor beta chain was profiled in a study of spatial heterogeneity in lung cancer. Regarding the study as a whole: Within tumors, counts of expanded alpha and beta TCRs tracked tumor mutation counts.

V gave up 0 bases and J gave up 10 bases, with 17 bases separating them. Germline V gives CDR1 LGHDT, CDR2 YNNKEL (reference sequence). This CDR3 region has 15 residues. At least ten counts were recorded for this clonotype. The target antigen is unknown. This beta chain lies outside the target of a library built for alpha chains; its clone size means little. TCRdb passed the 5' RACE reads through MiXCR, listing each CDR3 protein once. Of fewer than 4,000 distinct CDR3 sequences in the sample, around 14% were seen once. Time point: sample taken at primary tumor resection. Frozen PBMC, nontumor lung or tumor provided whole RNA, which was sequenced unsorted.

The rearrangement uses TRBV3-1 and TRBJ2-3; TRBD1 might be the D (6 bases). The material was lung tumor tissue, obtained at surgery. The clonotype originates from a female donor with early-stage non-small cell lung cancer. CDR3 sequence (DNA): TGTGCCAGCAGCCAAGATCGGGACACGAGCAACCCGCAGTATTTT. Its protein product is CASSQDRDTSNPQYF.